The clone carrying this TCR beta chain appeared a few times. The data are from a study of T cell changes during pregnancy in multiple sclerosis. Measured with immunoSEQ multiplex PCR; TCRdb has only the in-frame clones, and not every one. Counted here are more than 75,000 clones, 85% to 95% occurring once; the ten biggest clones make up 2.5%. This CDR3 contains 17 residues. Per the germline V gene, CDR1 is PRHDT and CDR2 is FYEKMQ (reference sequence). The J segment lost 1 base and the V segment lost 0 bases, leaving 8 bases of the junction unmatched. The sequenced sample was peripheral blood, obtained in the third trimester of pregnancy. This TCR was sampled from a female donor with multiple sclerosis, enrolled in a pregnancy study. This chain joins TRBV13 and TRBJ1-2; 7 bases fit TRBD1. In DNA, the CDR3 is TGTGCCAGCAGCTTAGGAACCTTCAACAGGGGTAACTATGGCTACACCTTC. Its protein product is CASSLGTFNRGNYGYTF. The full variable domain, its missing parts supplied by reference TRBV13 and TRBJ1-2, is AAGVIQSPRHLIKEKRETATLKCYPIPRHDTVYWYQQGPGQDPQFLISFYEKMQSDKGSIPDRFSAQQFSDYHSELNMSSLELGDSALYFCASSLGTFNRGNYGYTFGSGTRLTVV.